This T cell receptor (beta chain) originates from a study of T cells in Graves' hyperthyroidism and ophthalmopathy. Trimming removed 3 bases from V and 6 bases from J, with 11 bases in between. The length of the CDR3 is 14 residues. In germline, CDR1 is MDHEN, CDR2 SYDVKM. Stable Graves' hyperthyroidism denoted no ophthalmopathy progression over 18 months. Uncontrolled infection, other autoimmune disease, pregnancy or lactation barred patients from enrollment. Orbital computed tomography and thyroid ultrasound, together with serum TRAb and thyroxine and clinical symptoms, were used for diagnoses. Amplified TCR beta CDR3 regions derived from RNA transcripts. The HTBI primer set drove a first-round RT-PCR of the TCR CDR3. Each CDR3 protein is one row after TCRdb ran MiXCR on the multiplex PCR reads. This table has some 620,000 distinct CDR3 sequences, 15% to 20% appearing once.

The V and J genes are TRBV28 and TRBJ2-2; no firm D call. The material sequenced was blood. The TCR originated in a woman under 40 with Graves' hyperthyroidism. Here the CDR3 reads CASSFLVSPGELFF. CDR3 bases: TGTGCCAGCAGTTTTCTGGTTTCCCCCGGGGAGCTGTTTTTT.